This TCR beta chain emerged from a study of CD8 T cells in Susac syndrome. As regards this clonotype: Its antigen remains unidentified.

The T cells that were sequenced for TCR beta were CD8+ and CD4+ cells from blood. The CD8+ and CD4+ T cells were negatively isolated, with the TEMRA cells enriched by FACS. Random hexamers primed reverse transcription of about 0.45 to 1 ug RNA. The method of amplification for TCR beta CDR3 was immunoSEQ multiplex PCR, covering 54 Vbeta and 13 Jbeta. One entry per CDR3 protein, called by TCRdb with MiXCR from the immunoSEQ multiplex PCR reads. There are about 300,000 distinct CDR3 sequences in the sample; roughly 85% occur only once, and around 0.22% lies in the top ten. Germline loops: CDR1 LNHNV, CDR2 YYDKDF (reference sequence). Trimming left V 0 bases short and J 1 base short, with 22 bases between. The length of the CDR3 is 20 residues. Findings of the study overall: An acknowledgment was made by the study that its TCR sequencing and HLA analysis involved relatively few individuals.

The TCR sequence derives from a human donor with multiple sclerosis. The rearrangement links TRBV15 to TRBJ1-5; maybe TRBD1 (6 bases). The sequenced sample was CD8+ T cells from PBMCs. CDR3 region: CATSREPGTPRLGSNQPQHF. As DNA, the CDR3 is TGTGCCACCAGCAGAGAACCCGGGACACCCAGGCTGGGGAGCAATCAGCCCCAGCATTTT. Using reference TRBV15 and TRBJ1-5 for the parts outside the CDR3, the full variable domain is DAMVIQNPRYQVTQFGKPVTLSCSQTLNHNVMYWYQQKSSQAPKLLFHYYDKDFNNEADTPDNFQSRRPNTSFCFLDIRSPGLGDTAMYLCATSREPGTPRLGSNQPQHFGDGTRLSIL.